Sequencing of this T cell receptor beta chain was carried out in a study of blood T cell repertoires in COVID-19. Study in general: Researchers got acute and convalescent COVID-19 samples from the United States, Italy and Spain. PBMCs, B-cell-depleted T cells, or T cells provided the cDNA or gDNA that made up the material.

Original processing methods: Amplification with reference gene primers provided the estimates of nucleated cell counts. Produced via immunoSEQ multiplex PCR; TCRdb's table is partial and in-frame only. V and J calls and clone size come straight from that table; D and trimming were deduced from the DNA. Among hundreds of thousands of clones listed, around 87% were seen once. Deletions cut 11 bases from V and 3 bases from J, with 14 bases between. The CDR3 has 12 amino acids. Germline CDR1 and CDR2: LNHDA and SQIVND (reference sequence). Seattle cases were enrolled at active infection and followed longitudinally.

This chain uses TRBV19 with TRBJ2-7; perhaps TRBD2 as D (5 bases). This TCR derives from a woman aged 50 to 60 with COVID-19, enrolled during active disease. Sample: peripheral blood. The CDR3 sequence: CAPTGILYEQYF. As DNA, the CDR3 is TGTGCCCCTACCGGGATTCTCTACGAGCAGTACTTC.